The 21 T cell receptor beta chains below come from one sample, sequenced in a study of cytomegalovirus exposure and HLA in healthy donors. This PCR relied on a set of 60 Vbeta primers and 13 Jbeta primers. Produced via immunoSEQ multiplex PCR; TCRdb's table is partial and in-frame only. The table includes 60,000 to 95,000 clones, around 73% detected once. Specimen: PBMCs. The origin of the receptors is a woman aged 40-49 years in good health and CMV-seropositive.

The V call is TRBV7-9, the J call TRBJ1-1, with a possible D match to TRBD1 (6 bases). Per germline, CDR1 SEHNR and CDR2 FQNEAQ (reference sequence). The V and J ends lost 5 bases and 0 bases respectively, with 13 bases between them. The CDR3 loop spans 15 amino acids. CDR3 DNA sequence: TGTGCCAGCAGCCCAGGGCAGGGGTTGAACACTGAAGCTTTCTTT. This sequence encodes CASSPGQGLNTEAFF.

This chain joins TRBV7-9 and TRBJ1-1, with 10 bases lining up with TRBD1. Per the germline V gene, CDR1 is SEHNR and CDR2 is FQNEAQ (reference sequence). The CDR3 consists of 16 residues. V dropped 3 bases and J dropped 1; count of bases not matched to a gene: 5. CDR3 sequence: CASSLGQGLENTEAFF. The CDR3 DNA reads as TGTGCCAGCAGCTTGGGACAGGGGTTAGAGAACACTGAAGCTTTCTTT.

This chain connects TRBV28 to TRBJ1-2; D is possibly TRBD1 (6 bases). There are 15 residues in the CDR3. Trimming took 1 base from V and 7 from J, leaving 16 bases between them. Per the germline V gene, CDR1 is MDHEN and CDR2 is SYDVKM. CDR3 protein: CASSLLAGASSGYTF. CDR3 DNA: TGTGCCAGCAGTTTATTAGCGGGGGCGTCTTCTGGCTACACCTTC.

This clone has only a few counts. The chain is built from TRBV5-4 and TRBJ1-2, with D perhaps matching TRBD1 (6 bases). The length of the CDR3 is 14 residues. V lost 9 bases and J lost 0, with 15 bases in between. The V gene's germline CDR1 is SGHNT and CDR2 YYREEE (reference sequence). CDR3 amino acids: CATYRAGANYGYTF. The CDR3 bases are TGTGCCACCTATAGGGCAGGGGCTAACTATGGCTACACCTTC.

The V and J genes are TRBV11-1 and TRBJ2-7; D may be TRBD1 (5 bases). Germline V lookup: CDR1 SGHAT, CDR2 FQDESV (reference sequence). This CDR3 spans 13 amino acids. Deletions cut 4 bases from V and 0 bases from J, with 7 bases between. The CDR3 here is CASSSDSSYEQYF. The CDR3 coding sequence is TGTGCCAGCAGCTCCGACAGCTCCTACGAGCAGTACTTC.

CDR3 coding DNA: TGTGCCAGCAGCGTAGCTACCGGTAGGGAGAATGAAAAACTGTTTTTT. Translating it yields CASSVATGRENEKLFF. This chain connects TRBV9 to TRBJ1-4; D call uncertain. The CDR3 runs to 16 residues. Trimming stripped 0 bases from V and 5 bases from J, with 14 bases between. CDR1 SGDLS and CDR2 YYNGEE come from the germline V gene.

The J gene is TRBJ1-2, the V gene TRBV5-1; perhaps TRBD1 as D (6 bases). CDR3 length equals 13 residues. V dropped 0 bases and J dropped 7 bases, with 10 bases sitting between them. Germline V CDR1 and CDR2: SGHRS, YFSETQ. The CDR3 nucleotides are TGCGCCAGCAGCTTGGCCCAGGGGCCTGGCTACACCTTC. Translating gives CASSLAQGPGYTF.

The J gene is TRBJ2-7, the V gene TRBV4-3, with TRBD1 matching over 9 bases. Germline V gene lookup returns CDR1 LGHNA and CDR2 YSLEER. The CDR3 sequence is 18 residues long. V was clipped by 0 bases and J by 0 bases; unmatched bases: 9. The DNA for the CDR3 is TGCGCCAGCAGCCAAGATCACAGGACAGGGGCTTTCTCCTACGAGCAGTACTTC. Its protein product is CASSQDHRTGAFSYEQYF.

The table lists this clone with a count of one. The chain's CDR3 is CASSLEGGRQPQHF. Written as DNA, the CDR3 is TGCGCCAGCAGCTTGGAAGGGGGCCGGCAGCCCCAGCATTTT. This rearrangement joins TRBV5-1 to TRBJ1-5; 7 bases are shared with TRBD1. The CDR3 runs 14 residues. The ends lost 0 bases at V and 7 bases at J; junction bases unmatched: 4. From germline, CDR1 is SGHRS and CDR2 YFSETQ.

This chain uses TRBV30 with TRBJ1-3; D ambiguous. CDR1 GTSNPN and CDR2 SVGIG come from the germline V gene (reference sequence). V was trimmed by 3 bases and J by 3 bases, leaving 3 bases between them. The CDR3 sequence is 11 residues long. The CDR3 loop reads CAWSLGNTIYF. The DNA of the CDR3 is TGTGCCTGGAGCCTTGGAAACACCATATATTTT.

This chain uses TRBV30 with TRBJ1-5, with unresolved D. Germline V lookup: CDR1 GTSNPN, CDR2 SVGIG (reference sequence). The ends were cut back, 3 bases at V and 5 bases at J, with 17 bases in the middle. The CDR3 extends over 15 amino acids. CDR3: CAWSEGRGLYQPQHF. For the CDR3, the DNA is TGTGCCTGGAGCGAAGGGCGGGGATTGTATCAGCCCCAGCATTTT.

The chain has TRBV19 and TRBJ2-2, with 8 bases lining up with TRBD1. Germline V gene lookup returns CDR1 LNHDA and CDR2 SQIVND (reference sequence). This CDR3 comprises 14 residues. The junction had 0 bases not matched to a gene; V was cut back by 6 bases and J by 0 bases. CDR3 in amino acids: CASRDRANTGELFF. The CDR3, as DNA: TGTGCCAGTAGGGACAGGGCGAACACCGGGGAGCTGTTTTTT.

There are a few counts of this clone. The gene calls are TRBV7-2 and TRBJ1-1; weak D call: TRBD1 (6 bases). Trimming took 0 bases from V and 8 from J, leaving 10 bases between them. Germline assignment: CDR1 SGHTA and CDR2 FQGNSA. This CDR3 contains 13 residues. In DNA form, the CDR3 reads TGTGCCAGCAGCTTAGCGTACAGGGCCGAAGCTTTCTTT. It encodes CASSLAYRAEAFF.

This sequence joins TRBV28 and TRBJ2-5; 8 bases agree with TRBD2. CDR1 and CDR2 (germline): MDHEN, SYDVKM. Trimming cost V 2 bases and J 11 bases; bases outside gene matches: 10. The CDR3 is 14 residues long. DNA of the CDR3: TGTGCCAGCAGTTTACTAGAGCGGGGGTCTAAGCAGTACTTC. It specifies CASSLLERGSKQYF. The variable domain in full, completed from reference TRBV28 and TRBJ2-5, reads DVKVTQSSRYLVKRTGEKVFLECVQDMDHENMFWYRQDPGLGLRLIYFSYDVKMKEKGDIPEGYSVSREKKERFSLILESASTNQTSMYLCASSLLERGSKQYFGPGTRLLVL.

The chain joins TRBV5-8 to TRBJ2-7; TRBD1 matches 8 bases. Germline V gives CDR1 SGHTS, CDR2 YDEGEE. CDR3 size: 14 residues. With 4 bases clipped from V and 5 bases from J, the junction kept 8 bases outside the gene matches. The CDR3 nucleotides are TGTGCCAGCAGCGCGACCGGGACAGGTGACGAGCAGTACTTC. It specifies CASSATGTGDEQYF.

The CDR3 here is CASSLSRGRVAATNEKLFF. In DNA form, the CDR3 reads TGTGCCAGCAGCTTAAGTAGGGGGCGCGTAGCGGCAACTAATGAAAAACTGTTTTTT. The rearrangement joins TRBV7-9 to TRBJ1-4, with 7 bases aligning to TRBD1. In germline, CDR1 is SEHNR, CDR2 FQNEAQ (reference sequence). After removal of 2 bases from V and 0 bases from J, the junction contained 12 bases not matched to a gene. The CDR3 is 19 amino acids.

The chain has TRBV25-1 and TRBJ2-3; the match to TRBD1 covers 7 bases. Germline CDR1 is MGHDK and CDR2 is SYGVNS. The V gene end was trimmed by 8 bases and the J gene end by 3 bases; junction bases not matched to a gene: 5. This CDR3 has 13 amino acids. The CDR3: CASWDSLTDTQYF. CDR3 nucleotide sequence: TGTGCCAGCTGGGACAGCTTGACAGATACGCAGTATTTT. The full variable domain, rest sourced from reference TRBV25-1 and TRBJ2-3, is EADIYQTPRYLVIGTGKKITLECSQTMGHDKMYWYQQDPGMELHLIHYSYGVNSTEKGDLSSESTVSRIRTEHFPLTLESARPSHTSQYLCASWDSLTDTQYFGPGTRLTVL.

The chain combines TRBV29-1 with TRBJ2-7; TRBD1 is a possible D gene (7 bases). Per the germline V gene, CDR1 is SQVTM and CDR2 is ANQGSEA. Trimming took off 3 bases at V and 1 base at J, with 10 bases between the two ends. The length of the CDR3 is 13 residues. The CDR3 DNA follows: TGCAGCGTTGAGGCGGGACAGTCCTACGAGCAGTACTTC. As protein: CSVEAGQSYEQYF.

In nucleotides, the CDR3 is TGTGCCAGCACCGGACTGAGGTCGGATGAAAAACTGTTTTTT. Its protein product is CASTGLRSDEKLFF. The chain carries TRBV2 and TRBJ1-4; D uncertain. Germline loops: CDR1 SNHLY, CDR2 FYNNEI. V lost 7 bases to trimming and J lost 6 bases, with 15 bases between them. The CDR3 spans 14 residues.

CDR3 nucleotide sequence: TGTGCCAGCAGGCCCTCGGGGGTGGGCGGCAATTCACCCCTCCACTTT. This gives the protein CASRPSGVGGNSPLHF. This chain uses TRBV28 with TRBJ1-6; D is perhaps TRBD1 (5 bases). Germline CDR1 MDHEN, CDR2 SYDVKM. The CDR3 has 16 residues. Trimming removed 6 bases at V and 7 bases at J, with 19 bases between. Using reference TRBV28 and TRBJ1-6 for the parts outside the CDR3, the full variable domain is DVKVTQSSRYLVKRTGEKVFLECVQDMDHENMFWYRQDPGLGLRLIYFSYDVKMKEKGDIPEGYSVSREKKERFSLILESASTNQTSMYLCASRPSGVGGNSPLHFGNGTRLTVT.

There are a few counts of this clone. J is TRBJ2-2 and V is TRBV6-5; TRBD1 aligns across 7 bases. Germline V gene data show CDR1 as MNHEY and CDR2 as SVGAGI. The trim removed 5 bases at V and 4 bases at J, leaving 4 bases unmatched. The CDR3 length is 14 residues. The CDR3, as DNA: TGTGCCAGCAGTGAATACAGGGGCACCGGGGAGCTGTTTTTT. Translating it yields CASSEYRGTGELFF.